Presented here are 15 T cell receptor beta chains from one specimen sequenced in a study of blood T cell repertoires in COVID-19 (TCRdb year 2020). The receptor library was made with the immunoSEQ multiplex PCR assay. TCRdb's version of the immuneACCESS table is confined to in-frame rearrangements and falls short of the full clone set. An unresolved V gene accounts for under half of the shortfall where checked; the remainder is of unknown origin. In all, the sample holds 150,000 or so clones, and around 80% of those were seen once. In total, the top ten clones hold 6% of the sample. Sequenced: PBMCs or T cells enriched from blood (not recorded which). These receptors were collected from a woman in her 50s who had recovered from COVID-19.

The chain uses TRBV6-4 and TRBJ2-2; 9 bases fit TRBD2. CDR1 is MRHNA and CDR2 is SNTAGT in the germline V gene. V trimming: 5 bases; J trimming: 7 bases; junction bases outside the gene matches: 5. The CDR3 has 14 residues. CDR3 in amino acids: CASSQLAGRGELFF. CDR3 nucleotide sequence: TGTGCCAGCAGTCAGCTAGCGGGGCGCGGGGAGCTGTTTTTT.

V usage is TRBV5-8 and J usage is TRBJ2-3, with TRBD2 matching 9 bases. Germline V gives CDR1 SGHTS, CDR2 YDEGEE. The V segment lost 3 bases and the J segment 6 bases; nucleotides outside the gene matches: 8. The length of the CDR3 is 15 residues. The CDR3 DNA reads TGTGCCAGCAGCTCGTATAGCGGGGGATCGGATACGCAGTATTTT. Its translation: CASSSYSGGSDTQYF.

The chain joins TRBV13 to TRBJ2-7, with TRBD1 as a possible D gene (6 bases). V lost 0 bases and J lost 3, with 6 bases in between. Germline CDR1 and CDR2: PRHDT and FYEKMQ (reference sequence). The CDR3 loop spans 13 amino acids. The DNA for the CDR3 is TGTGCCAGCAGCTTAGGCAGGGGCTACGAGCAGTACGTC. It encodes CASSLGRGYEQYV.

This chain uses TRBV9 with TRBJ2-7; D remains ambiguous. Trimming removed 0 bases from V and 3 bases from J, with 7 bases in between. The germline CDR1 and CDR2 sequences are SGDLS and YYNGEE. The CDR3 runs to 13 residues. CDR3 sequence: CASSVGANYEQYF. The CDR3 region has the DNA TGTGCCAGCAGCGTAGGGGCTAACTACGAGCAGTACTTC.

V gene TRBV7-9 combines with J gene TRBJ1-3; D not resolved. V was clipped by 2 bases and J by 2 bases, with 7 bases between them. CDR3 size: 14 residues. From germline, CDR1 is SEHNR and CDR2 FQNEAQ (reference sequence). CDR3 coding DNA: TGTGCCAGCAGCTTACAGTCTCCTGGAAACACCATATATTTT. It translates to CASSLQSPGNTIYF.

The rearrangement joins TRBV7-3 to TRBJ1-2; TRBD1 matches 8 bases. Germline lookup yields CDR1 SGHTA and CDR2 FQGTGA. The CDR3 totals 15 residues. Losses at the gene ends were 5 bases for V and 6 bases for J; bases not matched to a gene: 11. CDR3 sequence: CASSPSTGALDGYTF. For the CDR3, the DNA is TGTGCCAGCAGCCCATCGACAGGGGCGCTCGATGGCTACACCTTC.

This clone was seen more than once but under ten times. The chain links TRBV19 to TRBJ1-4, with D perhaps matching TRBD1 (6 bases). V lost 6 bases and J lost 1, with 9 bases in between. This CDR3 comprises 14 residues. The germline V gene has CDR1 LNHDA and CDR2 SQIVND (reference sequence). In DNA form, the CDR3 reads TGTGCCAGTAGCTTACAGGGAACTAATGAAAAACTGTTTTTT. Protein sequence: CASSLQGTNEKLFF.

V gene TRBV5-1 combines with J gene TRBJ2-7; 8 nucleotides agree with TRBD1. CDR1 is SGHRS and CDR2 is YFSETQ in the germline V gene. The ends lost 0 bases at V and 3 bases at J; junction bases unmatched: 5. The CDR3 runs to 15 residues. In nucleotides, the CDR3 is TGCGCCAGCAGCTTGGTCCAGGGGGCCGTCTACGAGCAGTACTTC. Translation: CASSLVQGAVYEQYF.

The rearrangement links TRBV5-1 to TRBJ2-1; the match to TRBD1 covers 9 bases. The CDR3 covers 16 residues. Germline V gene sequence: CDR1 SGHRS, CDR2 YFSETQ. Trimming took 3 bases from V and 1 from J; bases not matched to a gene: 5. CDR3 region: CASSSHGTGSYNEQFF. DNA of the CDR3: TGCGCCAGCAGCTCGCATGGGACAGGGTCCTACAATGAGCAGTTCTTC. The full variable domain, its missing parts supplied by reference TRBV5-1 and TRBJ2-1, is KAGVTQTPRYLIKTRGQQVTLSCSPISGHRSVSWYQQTPGQGLQFLFEYFSETQRNKGNFPGRFSGRQFSNSRSEMNVSTLELGDSALYLCASSSHGTGSYNEQFFGPGTRLTVL.

Turning to this clone: A junction end diverges from the germline sequence, so it may reflect a read error. The rearrangement uses TRBV6-1 and TRBJ1-4, with unresolved D. The CDR3 is 15 amino acids. The germline V gene has CDR1 MNHNS and CDR2 SASEGT. The CDR3 DNA sequence: TGTGCCAGCAGCGAAGCGAGGCAGAATAATGAAAAACTGTTTTTT. It is translated as CASSEARQNNEKLFF.

As to this clone: Other DNA sequences from this sample encode an identical CDR3 as well. V usage is TRBV2 and J usage is TRBJ2-5, with D maybe TRBD2 (7 bases). CDR1 is SNHLY and CDR2 is FYNNEI in the germline V gene. CDR3 length: 14 residues. Trimming left V 8 bases short and J 5 bases short, with 18 bases between. The CDR3 reads CASSRGGREETQYF. CDR3 bases: TGTGCCAGCTCAAGGGGGGGCCGGGAGGAGACCCAGTACTTC.

This chain connects TRBV3-1 (or the pseudogene TRBV3-2) to TRBJ1-1; D remains unclear. CDR3 length: 14 residues. V was trimmed by 0 bases and J by 3 bases, leaving 8 bases between them. Per the germline V gene, CDR1 is LGHDT and CDR2 is YNNKEL (reference sequence). The CDR3 nucleotides read TGTGCCAGCAGCCAAGATATACGGGACACTGAAGCTTTCTTT. Encoded protein: CASSQDIRDTEAFF.

The chain couples TRBV25-1 to TRBJ2-1, with D possibly matching TRBD2 (7 bases). V lost 4 bases and J 8 bases, leaving 12 bases between the germline ends. Germline CDR1 and CDR2: MGHDK and SYGVNS. CDR3 length equals 13 residues. CDR3 in amino acids: CASSVGGGDEQFF. The CDR3 region has the DNA TGTGCCAGCAGTGTTGGAGGGGGGGATGAGCAGTTCTTC.

This rearrangement joins TRBV5-6 to TRBJ2-1, with a weak D call TRBD2 (5 bases). The CDR3 runs to 16 residues. CDR1 is SGHDT and CDR2 is YYEEEE in the germline V gene. V lost 5 bases and J lost 1, with 16 bases in between. In DNA, the CDR3 is TGTGCCAGCAGTCCTAAGGGATGGGAGTCCTACAATGAGCAGTTCTTC. Translated: CASSPKGWESYNEQFF.

The chain couples TRBV3-1 (or the pseudogene TRBV3-2) to TRBJ2-7; 8 bases are a match to TRBD1. The germline V gene encodes CDR1 LGHDT and CDR2 YNNKEL (reference sequence). The CDR3 spans 14 residues. V gave up 3 bases and J gave up 5 bases; unmatched junction bases: 6. The CDR3 nucleotides read TGTGCCAGCAGCCACCCGGACAGGGTCCACGAGCAGTACTTC. It translates to CASSHPDRVHEQYF.